Shown below are 17 T cell receptor beta chains from a single sample sequenced in a study of blood T cell repertoires in COVID-19. TCRdb's copy holds only in-frame clones and misses some; the assay was immunoSEQ multiplex PCR. Here the sample spans roughly 280,000 clones, approximately 81% being singletons. Sequencing used peripheral blood. These receptors were collected from a man aged 55 to 70 with acute or convalescent COVID-19.

The chain recombines TRBV5-1 with TRBJ2-3, with D maybe TRBD2 (6 bases). This CDR3 region has 14 residues. The germline gives CDR1 SGHRS, CDR2 YFSETQ. Trimming removed 6 bases at V and 2 bases at J, with 13 bases between. CDR3 DNA: TGCGCCAGCAATACCGGGGGTACCACAGATACGCAGTATTTT. Amino acid sequence: CASNTGGTTDTQYF.

In this sample, this clone turned up once. Other DNA sequences in the sample encode the same CDR3. The V call is TRBV25-1, the J call TRBJ1-4; D ambiguous. Per the germline V gene, CDR1 is MGHDK and CDR2 is SYGVNS. The CDR3 runs 14 residues. V shed 7 bases and J shed 9 bases, with 18 bases lying between them. CDR3 in amino acids: CASTPASSVQKLFF. Written as DNA, the CDR3 is TGTGCCAGCACGCCCGCGTCCTCCGTCCAAAAACTGTTTTTT.

There are a few counts of this clone. The chain employs TRBV6-5 and TRBJ1-1; 7 positions agree with TRBD1. Trimming cost V 6 bases and J 5 bases; bases outside gene matches: 9. The CDR3 length is 14 residues. Germline loops: CDR1 MNHEY, CDR2 SVGAGI. The CDR3 nucleotides are TGTGCCAGCAGCATGACAGGGAGGAAGACTGAAGCTTTCTTT. Protein: CASSMTGRKTEAFF.

For this clone: Other DNA sequences in the sample encode the same CDR3. The CDR3 coding sequence is TGTGCCAGCTCACCGCCGGGACAACAAGAGACCCAGTACTTC. Protein sequence: CASSPPGQQETQYF. The V gene is TRBV18, the J gene TRBJ2-5; D possibly corresponds to TRBD1 (6 bases). Germline CDR1 and CDR2: KGHSH and LQKENI. This CDR3 has 14 amino acids. Trimming cost V 3 bases and J 2 bases, with 10 bases left between them.

This clone was observed a handful of times. Other DNA sequences in this specimen translate into the identical CDR3. V is TRBV6-5 and J is TRBJ1-2; no firm D call. CDR1 and CDR2 (germline): MNHEY, SVGAGI. V lost 2 bases and J lost 4, with 11 bases in between. The CDR3 has 14 residues. The CDR3 bases are TGTGCCAGCAGTTACGATCGGGGTTCCTATGGCTACACCTTC. It codes for CASSYDRGSYGYTF.

The chain has TRBV5-4 and TRBJ2-7; a possible D gene is TRBD1 (6 bases). The CDR3 covers 17 residues. V lost 4 bases and J 3 bases, leaving 23 bases between the germline ends. In germline, CDR1 is SGHNT, CDR2 YYREEE (reference sequence). The CDR3 here is CASSPPSQFADSYEQYF. CDR3 coding DNA: TGTGCCAGCAGCCCGCCTAGCCAATTCGCGGACAGCTACGAGCAGTACTTC.

Regarding this clone: One end of the junction varies from germline; a read error may be responsible. The V call is TRBV7-7, the J call TRBJ1-3; D is ambiguous. The germline V gene encodes CDR1 SSHAT and CDR2 FNYEAQ (reference sequence). CDR3 length equals 15 residues. DNA for the CDR3: TGTGCTAGCAGCCCAAGTCCGGGCTCTGGAAACACCATATATTTT. Amino acids: CASSPSPGSGNTIYF.

The chain has TRBV9 and TRBJ1-2, with 7 nucleotides matching TRBD1. The V and J ends lost 2 bases and 6 bases, in that order; junction bases with no gene match: 10. The CDR3 sequence is 15 residues long. Germline V gene lookup returns CDR1 SGDLS and CDR2 YYNGEE. The CDR3 region has the DNA TGTGCCAGCAGCGTTAGACAGGGAGGTGGGGATGGCTACACCTTC. Protein sequence: CASSVRQGGGDGYTF. The entire variable domain, with the rest obtained from reference TRBV9 and TRBJ1-2, is as follows: DSGVTQTPKHLITATGQRVTLRCSPRSGDLSVYWYQQSLDQGLQFLIQYYNGEERAKGNILERFSAQQFPDLHSELNLSSLELGDSALYFCASSVRQGGGDGYTFGSGTRLTVV.

The V gene is TRBV29-1, the J gene TRBJ2-5, with 7 bases aligning to TRBD2. The V and J ends lost 7 bases and 1 base, in that order; junction bases with no gene match: 3. The CDR3 length is 12 residues. Germline V CDR1 and CDR2: SQVTM, ANQGSEA. CDR3 sequence reads: CSASGAQETQYF. CDR3 coding DNA: TGCAGCGCCAGCGGGGCCCAAGAGACCCAGTACTTC.

The chain has TRBV27 and TRBJ2-2; D possibly corresponds to TRBD1 (7 bases). The CDR3 consists of 18 residues. Between the trimmed V and J ends, which lost 6 bases and 9 bases, there was a span of 29 bases. Germline lookup yields CDR1 MNHEY and CDR2 SMNVEV (reference sequence). The CDR3 bases are TGTGCCAGCAGGACTTCCCCCCCCGCTCGACAGGGCGGGAGGGAGCTGTTTTTT. It yields the protein CASRTSPPARQGGRELFF.

The chain has TRBV7-8 and TRBJ2-5, with 7 bases lining up with TRBD2. The CDR3 sequence is 17 residues long. Germline loops: CDR1 SGHVS, CDR2 FQNEAQ. Germline trimming cut 5 bases from V and 2 bases from J; bases unmatched to any gene: 14. CDR3 sequence reads: CASSPTNLAGAQETQYF. The CDR3 nucleotides read TGTGCCAGCAGCCCTACCAATTTAGCGGGCGCACAAGAGACCCAGTACTTC.

The V gene is TRBV11-2, the J gene TRBJ2-2, with D unresolved. The CDR3 consists of 13 residues. In germline, CDR1 is SGHAT, CDR2 FQNNGV. Deletions cut 0 bases from V and 6 bases from J, with 5 bases between. The CDR3 loop is CASSLEPAGELFF. The CDR3 DNA is TGTGCCAGCAGCTTAGAGCCGGCCGGGGAGCTGTTTTTT. The whole variable domain, filled in from reference TRBV11-2 and TRBJ2-2, reads EAGVAQSPRYKIIEKRQSVAFWCNPISGHATLYWYQQILGQGPKLLIQFQNNGVVDDSQLPKDRFSAERLKGVDSTLKIQPAKLEDSAVYLCASSLEPAGELFFGEGSRLTVL.

The chain is built from TRBV19 and TRBJ1-2; 8 nucleotides agree with TRBD1. The CDR3 has 15 residues. Germline V gene data show CDR1 as LNHDA and CDR2 as SQIVND (reference sequence). The ends lost 3 bases at V and 8 bases at J; junction bases unmatched: 11. The CDR3 reads CASSIAPTGVRGYTF. In DNA, the CDR3 is TGTGCCAGTAGTATCGCCCCGACAGGGGTTCGAGGCTACACCTTC.

The rearrangement links TRBV12-3 or TRBV12-4 to TRBJ1-1, with 9 bases identical to TRBD1. The CDR3 spans 13 residues. Germline trimming cut 10 bases from V and 4 bases from J; bases unmatched to any gene: 7. CDR3 amino acids: CATKGTGITEAFF. CDR3 coding DNA: TGTGCCACCAAGGGGACAGGGATCACTGAAGCTTTCTTT.

J is TRBJ1-3 and V is TRBV9; D gene unclear. The CDR3 consists of 16 residues. Germline V gene sequence: CDR1 SGDLS, CDR2 YYNGEE. Trimming removed 5 bases from V and 0 bases from J, with 15 bases in between. The CDR3: CASSRTAGLSGNTIYF. The CDR3 DNA follows: TGTGCCAGCAGTAGAACCGCAGGTCTCTCTGGAAACACCATATATTTT.

The V call is TRBV5-1, the J call TRBJ2-7; no reliable D call. The V and J ends lost 3 bases and 4 bases respectively, with 8 bases between them. CDR1 and CDR2 from the germline V gene are SGHRS and YFSETQ. The CDR3 has 12 amino acids. This chain's CDR3 is CASSSQQYEQYF. CDR3 in DNA: TGCGCCAGCAGCTCCCAACAATACGAGCAGTACTTC.

The chain uses TRBV3-1 (or the pseudogene TRBV3-2) and TRBJ2-5, with 7 bases lining up with TRBD2. After removal of 2 bases from V and 2 bases from J, the junction contained 2 bases not matched to a gene. Germline lookup yields CDR1 LGHDT and CDR2 YNNKEL (reference sequence). CDR3 length: 14 amino acids. CDR3 amino acids: CASSQNSGQETQYF. In nucleotides, the CDR3 is TGTGCCAGCAGCCAAAATAGCGGGCAAGAGACCCAGTACTTC.